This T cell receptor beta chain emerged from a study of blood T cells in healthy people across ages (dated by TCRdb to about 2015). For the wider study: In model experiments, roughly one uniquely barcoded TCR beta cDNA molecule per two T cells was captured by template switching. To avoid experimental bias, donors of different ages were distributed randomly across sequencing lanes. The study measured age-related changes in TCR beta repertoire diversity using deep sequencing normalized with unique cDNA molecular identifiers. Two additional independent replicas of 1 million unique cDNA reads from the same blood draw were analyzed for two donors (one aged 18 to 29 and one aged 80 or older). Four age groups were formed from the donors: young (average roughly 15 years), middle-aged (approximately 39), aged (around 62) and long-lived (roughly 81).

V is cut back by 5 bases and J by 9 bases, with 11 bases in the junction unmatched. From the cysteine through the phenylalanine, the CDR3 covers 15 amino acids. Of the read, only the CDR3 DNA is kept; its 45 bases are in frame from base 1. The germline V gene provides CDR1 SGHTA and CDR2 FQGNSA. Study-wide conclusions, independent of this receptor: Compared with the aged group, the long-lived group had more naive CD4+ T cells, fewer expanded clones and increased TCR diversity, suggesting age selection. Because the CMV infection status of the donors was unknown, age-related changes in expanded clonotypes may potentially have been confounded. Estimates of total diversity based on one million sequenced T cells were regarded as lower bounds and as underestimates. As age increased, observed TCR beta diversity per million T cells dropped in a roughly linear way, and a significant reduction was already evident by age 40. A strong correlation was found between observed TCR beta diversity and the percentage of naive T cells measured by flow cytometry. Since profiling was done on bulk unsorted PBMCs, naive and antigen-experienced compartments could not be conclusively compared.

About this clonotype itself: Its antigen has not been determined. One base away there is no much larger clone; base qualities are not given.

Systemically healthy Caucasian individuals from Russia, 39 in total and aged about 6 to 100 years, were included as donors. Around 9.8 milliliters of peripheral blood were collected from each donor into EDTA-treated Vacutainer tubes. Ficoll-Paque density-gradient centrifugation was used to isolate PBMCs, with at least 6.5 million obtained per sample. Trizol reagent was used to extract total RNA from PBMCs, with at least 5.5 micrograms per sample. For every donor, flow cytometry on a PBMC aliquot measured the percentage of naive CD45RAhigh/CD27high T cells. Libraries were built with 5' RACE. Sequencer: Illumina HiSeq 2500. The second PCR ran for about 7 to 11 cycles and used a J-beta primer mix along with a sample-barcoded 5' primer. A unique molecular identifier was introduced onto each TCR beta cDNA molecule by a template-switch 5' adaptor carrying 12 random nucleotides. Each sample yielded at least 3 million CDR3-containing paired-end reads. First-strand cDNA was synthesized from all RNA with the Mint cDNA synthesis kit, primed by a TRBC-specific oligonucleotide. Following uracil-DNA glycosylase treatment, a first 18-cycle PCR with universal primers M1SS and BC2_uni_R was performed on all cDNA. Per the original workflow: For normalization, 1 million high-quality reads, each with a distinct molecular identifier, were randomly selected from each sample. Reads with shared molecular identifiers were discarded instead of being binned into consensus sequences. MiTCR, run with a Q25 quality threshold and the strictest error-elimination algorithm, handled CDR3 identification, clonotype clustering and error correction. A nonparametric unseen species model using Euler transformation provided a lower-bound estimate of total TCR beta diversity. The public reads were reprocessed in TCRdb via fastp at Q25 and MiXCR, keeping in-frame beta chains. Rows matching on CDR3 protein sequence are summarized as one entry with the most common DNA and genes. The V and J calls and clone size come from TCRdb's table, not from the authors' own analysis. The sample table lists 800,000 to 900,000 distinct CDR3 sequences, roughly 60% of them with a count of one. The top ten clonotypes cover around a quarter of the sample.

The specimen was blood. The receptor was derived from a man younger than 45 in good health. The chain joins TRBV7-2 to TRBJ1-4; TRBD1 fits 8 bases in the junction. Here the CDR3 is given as CASSERQGRLKKLFF. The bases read TGTGCCAGCAGCGAGCGACAGGGGAGGTTAAAAAAACTGTTTTTT.